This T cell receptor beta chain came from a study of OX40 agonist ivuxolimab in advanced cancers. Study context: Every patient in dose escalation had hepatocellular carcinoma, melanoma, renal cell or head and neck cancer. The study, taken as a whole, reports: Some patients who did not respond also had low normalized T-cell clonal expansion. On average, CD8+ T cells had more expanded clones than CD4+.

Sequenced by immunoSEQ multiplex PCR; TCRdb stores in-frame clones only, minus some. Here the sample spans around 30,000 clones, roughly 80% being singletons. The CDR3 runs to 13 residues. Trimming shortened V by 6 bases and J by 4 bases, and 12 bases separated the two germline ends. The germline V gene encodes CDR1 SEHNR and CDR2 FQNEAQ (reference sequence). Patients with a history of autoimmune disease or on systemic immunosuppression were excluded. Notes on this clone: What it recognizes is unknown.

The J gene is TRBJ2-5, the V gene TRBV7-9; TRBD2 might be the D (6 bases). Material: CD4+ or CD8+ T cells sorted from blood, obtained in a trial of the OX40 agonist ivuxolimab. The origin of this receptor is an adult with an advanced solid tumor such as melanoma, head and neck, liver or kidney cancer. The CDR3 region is CASRAGKRETQYF. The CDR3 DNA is TGTGCCAGCAGGGCGGGGAAGAGAGAGACCCAGTACTTC.